Each of the 16 T cell receptor beta chains below was sequenced from the same sample in a study of T-cell memory formation after mild COVID-19 (dated by TCRdb to 2020 to 2022). The library was prepared using 5' RACE. Instrument on record: Illumina NovaSeq 6000. TCRdb applied fastp at Q25 and MiXCR to the public reads, then kept only in-frame beta chains. Identical CDR3 protein sequences are pooled into one entry, listed with their most common genes and DNA. In this sample the table shows 200,000 to 300,000 distinct CDR3 sequences, 15% of which occur a single time. 2% to 2.5% of the sample belongs to the ten largest clones. Sequencing was performed on PBMCs or a T cell subset sorted from them (not recorded which). These receptors all come from an adult woman who had mild COVID-19 (a few samples of this study predate the infection). The sample titles of this study are shuffled in the database, so cell type and time point are left out; the donor was told from shared clones.

The rearrangement joins TRBV5-5 to TRBJ2-5, with D tentatively TRBD1 or TRBD2 (6 bases each). The CDR3 contains 16 residues. Germline V gives CDR1 SGHKS, CDR2 YYEKEE (reference sequence). Trimming left V 0 bases short and J 4 bases short, with 16 bases between. The chain's CDR3 is CASSLEPGARGETQYF. The CDR3 coding sequence is TGTGCCAGCAGCTTGGAACCGGGGGCGCGGGGAGAGACCCAGTACTTC.

There are a few counts of this clonotype. The rearrangement uses TRBV4-1 and TRBJ1-1, with D tentatively TRBD1 (6 bases). Germline V gene data show CDR1 as MGHRA and CDR2 as YSYEKL. The CDR3 is 14 amino acids. V dropped 5 bases and J dropped 7 bases, with 17 bases sitting between them. The CDR3 here is CASSTQTGSYEAFF. The CDR3 DNA reads TGCGCCAGCAGCACACAAACAGGGTCGTATGAAGCTTTCTTT.

The chain joins TRBV5-1 to TRBJ2-1; 7 nucleotides match TRBD2. With 0 bases clipped from V and 5 bases from J, the junction kept 2 bases outside the gene matches. Germline assignment: CDR1 SGHRS and CDR2 YFSETQ. CDR3 length: 14 residues. CDR3 nucleotide sequence: TGCGCCAGCAGCTTGGGGGAGGGACACAATGAGCAGTTCTTC. It translates to CASSLGEGHNEQFF.

There are a few counts of this clonotype. This chain uses TRBV12-3 or TRBV12-4 with TRBJ2-2; D ambiguous. Deletions cut 1 base from V and 5 bases from J, with 8 bases between. There are 14 residues in the CDR3. CDR3 amino acids: CASSLVVTTGELFF. Written as DNA, the CDR3 is TGTGCCAGCAGTTTAGTGGTTACGACCGGGGAGCTGTTTTTT.

This clonotype was seen a handful of times. This sequence joins TRBV5-1 and TRBJ2-7; D not resolved. The V end lost 0 bases, the J end lost 3 bases, and 13 bases lay between the germline ends. The CDR3 has 15 residues. CDR1 and CDR2 (germline): SGHRS, YFSETQ. Here the CDR3 reads CASSLEAGTVYEQYF. For the CDR3, the DNA is TGCGCCAGCAGCTTGGAGGCAGGAACAGTCTACGAGCAGTACTTC.

This clonotype turned up a few times. This chain links TRBV7-2 with TRBJ2-5; 11 nucleotides agree with TRBD2. This CDR3 has 18 amino acids. Per the germline V gene, CDR1 is SGHTA and CDR2 is FQGNSA. V lost 2 bases to trimming and J lost 0 bases; unmatched junction nucleotides: 8. CDR3 DNA: TGTGCCAGCAGCTTATACCTAGCGGGGGGCGAAAACCAAGAGACCCAGTACTTC. Translating gives CASSLYLAGGENQETQYF.

This clonotype was seen only a few times. The V call is TRBV12-3 or TRBV12-4, the J call TRBJ1-5; no clear D gene. This CDR3 region has 15 residues. V lost 3 bases and J lost 3, with 12 bases in between. CDR3 protein: CASSFSSMSNQPQHF. The CDR3 coding sequence is TGTGCCAGCAGTTTTTCCTCGATGTCCAATCAGCCCCAGCATTTT.

This clonotype appeared a few times. V is TRBV9 and J is TRBJ2-6; D remains ambiguous. Germline CDR1 is SGDLS and CDR2 is YYNGEE. The CDR3 covers 15 residues. Trimming stripped 4 bases from V and 1 base from J, with 9 bases between. CDR3 protein: CASSSLGSGANVLTF. The CDR3 coding sequence is TGTGCCAGCAGCTCATTGGGATCTGGGGCCAACGTCCTGACTTTC.

This clonotype appeared many times. V is TRBV12-3 or TRBV12-4 and J is TRBJ1-1; D possibly corresponds to TRBD1 (6 bases). V shed 3 bases and J shed 1 base, with 12 bases lying between them. This CDR3 has 15 amino acids. The CDR3 DNA reads TGTGCCAGCAGTTTTCAGGGGTCTCGGAACACTGAAGCTTTCTTT. Translating gives CASSFQGSRNTEAFF.

The V and J genes are TRBV6-2 or TRBV6-3 and TRBJ2-7; D perhaps matches TRBD1 (5 bases). From germline, CDR1 is MNHEY and CDR2 SVGEGT. This CDR3 region has 15 residues. V was clipped by 2 bases and J by 8 bases, with 19 bases between them. In DNA form, the CDR3 reads TGTGCCAGCAGTTACCCCCCAGGGAAGGGTACGAAGCAGTACTTC. As protein: CASSYPPGKGTKQYF.

This clonotype was observed a few times. The V and J genes are TRBV5-6 and TRBJ1-4, with D perhaps TRBD1 (5 bases). This CDR3 is built from 15 residues. CDR1 and CDR2 from the germline V gene are SGHDT and YYEEEE. Trimming left V 2 bases short and J 5 bases short, with 13 bases between. The CDR3 sequence: CASSFRRGVNEKLFF. CDR3 sequence (DNA): TGTGCCAGCAGCTTTAGACGAGGGGTAAATGAAAAACTGTTTTTT.

This clonotype came up many times. The chain couples TRBV7-8 to TRBJ1-2; possibly TRBD1 for D (5 bases). Germline values: CDR1 SGHVS, CDR2 FQNEAQ. CDR3 length: 15 amino acids. The V end was cut by 1 base, the J end by 7 bases, with 16 bases between. As DNA, the CDR3 is TGTGCCAGCAGCTTAGGAGCGTCCGGGGGAGGTGGCTACACCTTC. Its translation: CASSLGASGGGGYTF.

The genes are TRBV7-6 and TRBJ1-2; tentatively, D is TRBD1 (5 bases). CDR3 length: 13 amino acids. V was pared by 1 base and J by 4 bases, with 7 bases between. Germline V lookup: CDR1 SGHVS, CDR2 FNYEAQ. The CDR3 bases are TGTGCCAGCAGCTTAGGGGGGGGCTATGGCTACACCTTC. Translated: CASSLGGGYGYTF.

This clonotype was observed a handful of times. The chain links TRBV5-1 to TRBJ1-4, with 8 bases that match TRBD1. This CDR3 region has 14 residues. Unmatched junction bases numbered 7, after V lost 4 bases and J lost 8 bases. The germline V gene has CDR1 SGHRS and CDR2 YFSETQ. The CDR3 protein is CASSPTGAKEKLFF. The CDR3 DNA is TGCGCCAGCAGCCCGACAGGGGCAAAAGAAAAACTGTTTTTT.

The chain is built from TRBV5-5 and TRBJ2-7; 10 bases are a match to TRBD1. The V segment lost 4 bases and the J segment 5 bases; nucleotides outside the gene matches: 9. CDR3 size: 15 residues. Germline-derived CDR1 and CDR2 are SGHKS and YYEKEE (reference sequence). The chain's CDR3 is CASSHRDRGINEQYF. The CDR3 DNA follows: TGTGCCAGCAGCCACCGGGACAGGGGTATCAACGAGCAGTACTTC.

This clonotype was seen a handful of times. The chain employs TRBV29-1 and TRBJ2-7; TRBD2 aligns across 9 bases. Germline loops: CDR1 SQVTM, CDR2 ANQGSEA. The trim removed 4 bases at V and 2 bases at J, leaving 3 bases unmatched. The CDR3 consists of 13 residues. CDR3 in amino acids: CSVGAGGAYEQYF. CDR3 in DNA: TGCAGCGTTGGAGCGGGGGGAGCCTACGAGCAGTACTTC.